This TCR beta chain derives from a study of cytotoxic CD8 clonotypes in ibrutinib-treated CLL listed by TCRdb under 2021. In the study overall: The cohort included roughly 15 treatment-naive and approximately twelve relapsed/refractory patients; some 18 were IGHV unmutated. Partial responses were observed in approximately 24 patients and complete responses in 2; after a median follow-up of around 68 months, remission was maintained in around 14 patients and progression was observed in roughly 12. The response samples were drawn at a median of approximately 12 months into treatment, with a range of roughly 6 to 40 months. On average, each sample had about 250,000 productive templates and approximately 85,000 productive rearrangements. Of the approximately 86 participants in the trial, roughly 26 had longitudinal samples available. Cryopreserved peripheral blood mononuclear cells were obtained before treatment, at response, and at either sustained remission or disease progression. Every sample from remission and from progressive disease was obtained while the patients were still on ibrutinib.

Taken from the germline V gene (reference sequence), the CDR1 and CDR2 loops are LNHDA and SQIVND. V drops 5 bases and J drops 0 bases, leaving 7 bases in between. The CDR3 spans 13 residues, from the cysteine through the phenylalanine. Only CDR3 DNA remains: 39 bases, in frame from the first base. Taken with the paper, the label for time point translates to: about 11 months on ibrutinib. For TCR beta library preparation, roughly 2 micrograms of genomic DNA were extracted from the cryopreserved PBMCs. Longitudinal blood samples from CLL patients receiving ibrutinib monotherapy were subjected to high-throughput TCR beta sequencing. Patients were enrolled in a phase 2 open-label single-center ibrutinib monotherapy trial. A MiSeq instrument was used for deep resolution sequencing, which targeted depths ranging from 1 in 1 million up to 1 in 200,000 T cells, with coverage averaging 10x for each clonotype. TCR beta libraries were generated with the immunoSEQ hsTCRB Kit. In the authors' own workflow: Data were analyzed with ImmunoSEQ Data Assistant and ImmunoSEQ Analyzer, with V, D and J genes assigned per IMGT definitions. Clonality, with values ranging from 0 to 1, was calculated as one minus the normalized Shannon entropy of productive rearrangement frequencies. Only overrepresented clonotypes making up at least 0.05% of each patient's repertoire were included in the public clonotype analysis. About a dozen age-matched healthy donor repertoires from immuneACCESS served as clonality controls. TCRdb took over this immuneACCESS table, retaining in-frame rearrangements with V and J assigned. Such tables are incomplete; in checked studies, under half of the missing clones stem from an unresolved V gene, and the remainder is unexplained. That table furnishes V, J and clone size, whereas the DNA furnished D and trimming. The sample contains some 200,000 clones, 75% to 85% of them found a single time. About 10% of the sample is held by the ten biggest clonotypes.

Comment on this clone: Its recognized antigen is unknown. No clone much larger than this one lies a single base away; base qualities are absent.

The investigation overall reported the following: Baseline clonality was found to be higher than that of age-matched healthy donors and was strongly correlated with circulating CD8+ T-cell counts. Public clonotypes were rare and either shrank or stayed stable during treatment, and the rise in clonality at ibrutinib response reflected expansion of private clonotypes. Sampling times were not matched between sustained-remission and progressing patients, and lymph node repertoires were not studied. Clonality increased at ibrutinib response, stayed stable in sustained remission, and fell back toward baseline at progression.

The receptor was derived from a human donor with chronic lymphocytic leukemia. The chain employs TRBV19 and TRBJ1-1, with no confident D gene call. The starting material was PBMCs, obtained after 12 months of ibrutinib treatment. The DNA sequence is given as TGTGCCAGTAGTCCTTTTATGAACACTGAAGCTTTCTTT. This yields the protein CASSPFMNTEAFF.